The entry below describes one T cell receptor (beta chain). TCRdb called the RACE reads again in MiXCR, with one record for every CDR3 protein. Of tens of thousands of distinct CDR3 sequences in the sample, 9.5% to 15% were seen once. The time point is: pre-sensitization, week 0. Treatment given: therapeutic diphenylcyclopropenone sensitization with weekly scalp DPC. The data were obtained in a study of human T cells and chemical hapten exposure. Germline V CDR1 and CDR2: SGHVS, FQNEAQ. V dropped 3 bases and J dropped 2 bases, with 11 bases sitting between them. The CDR3 runs 15 residues. This sequence originates from a woman aged 25 to 39 with alopecia areata. Some clones in this sample may be carry-over from other donors' samples. Sequenced material: whole blood, taken in connection with sensitization to the hapten diphenylcyclopropenone (DPC). V and J are TRBV7-8 and TRBJ2-1, with a tentative D call TRBD1 (6 bases). CDR3 region: CASSFQQGPYNEQFF. In DNA, the CDR3 is TGTGCCAGCAGCTTTCAACAGGGCCCCTACAATGAGCAGTTCTTC.